The 31 T cell receptor beta chains listed next were all sequenced from one sample in a study of technical replicates of blood from several donors. Profiled with immunoSEQ multiplex PCR; TCRdb holds only in-frame clones, not every one. The sample gives about 80,000 clones, around 92% of which show up once; 0.35% to 0.45% is in the top ten. Sequenced sample: T cells isolated from PBMCs. The receptor source for this set is a human donor in good health.

The rearrangement uses TRBV7-2 and TRBJ2-7; D is possibly TRBD1 (6 bases). There are 14 residues in the CDR3. V lost 4 bases to trimming and J lost 3 bases, with 13 bases between them. Germline values: CDR1 SGHTA, CDR2 FQGNSA. In DNA, the CDR3 is TGTGCCAGCAGCTCCGCGAGGGGGATCTACGAGCAGTACTTC. It translates to CASSSARGIYEQYF.

This clone has just a few counts. V is TRBV30 and J is TRBJ1-1, with D unclear. The germline gives CDR1 GTSNPN, CDR2 SVGIG (reference sequence). Trimming pared 1 base from V and 4 bases from J, leaving 4 bases between. The CDR3 consists of 11 residues. The CDR3 region has the DNA TGTGCCTGGAGTGACAGCACTGAAGCTTTCTTT. Protein sequence: CAWSDSTEAFF. The variable domain in full, with the rest retrieved from reference TRBV30 and TRBJ1-1, is SQTIHQWPATLVQPVGSPLSLECTVEGTSNPNLYWYRQAAGRGLQLLFYSVGIGQISSEVPQNLSASRPQDRQFILSSKKLLLSDSGFYLCAWSDSTEAFFGQGTRLTVV.

This chain links TRBV27 with TRBJ1-2; 7 bases map to TRBD1. Germline V gives CDR1 MNHEY, CDR2 SMNVEV (reference sequence). The CDR3 runs to 13 residues. The ends lost 0 bases at V and 7 bases at J; junction bases unmatched: 2. The chain's CDR3 is CASSLSRTGGYTF. The CDR3 nucleotides read TGTGCCAGCAGTTTATCCCGGACAGGTGGCTACACCTTC.

This chain uses TRBV10-3 with TRBJ1-2; tentatively, D is TRBD1 (5 bases). Germline assignment: CDR1 ENHRY and CDR2 SYGVKD. Trimming took 0 bases from V and 3 from J, leaving 11 bases between them. This CDR3 is built from 15 residues. The CDR3 here is CAISESPGGDYGYTF. In nucleotides, the CDR3 is TGTGCCATCAGTGAGTCTCCGGGGGGGGACTATGGCTACACCTTC.

V gene TRBV27 combines with J gene TRBJ2-7, with 7 bases aligning to TRBD1. Per the germline V gene, CDR1 is MNHEY and CDR2 is SMNVEV (reference sequence). The CDR3 spans 15 residues. The ends lost 2 bases at V and 0 bases at J; junction bases unmatched: 4. CDR3 sequence: CASSLEGASSYEQYF. The CDR3 DNA follows: TGTGCCAGCAGTTTAGAGGGGGCCAGCTCCTACGAGCAGTACTTC.

V is TRBV4-2 and J is TRBJ2-1; tentatively, D is TRBD2 (7 bases). The germline gives CDR1 LGHNA, CDR2 YNFKEQ. CDR3 length equals 13 residues. The V and J ends lost 0 bases and 9 bases respectively, with 9 bases between them. The CDR3 nucleotides read TGTGCCAGCAGCCAAGATAGGGGGGGTGAGCAGTTCTTC. Translation: CASSQDRGGEQFF.

The chain joins TRBV12-1 to TRBJ1-5; the D call of TRBD1 is as the table states it, not checked on the DNA. TRBV12-1 is termed a pseudogene. CDR3 length equals 15 residues. CDR3 bases: TGTGCCAGCAGAGATGACAGGGATAGCAATCAGCCCCAGCATTTT. Translating gives CASRDDRDSNQPQHF.

The chain uses TRBV10-3 and TRBJ2-7; 10 bases are a match to TRBD1. V gave up 6 bases and J gave up 4 bases; unmatched junction bases: 6. The CDR3 is 14 residues long. Germline values: CDR1 ENHRY, CDR2 SYGVKD. The CDR3 DNA reads as TGTGCCATCAGCCCTGACAGGGGGCATTACGAGCAGTACTTC. It encodes CAISPDRGHYEQYF.

The chain is built from TRBV5-1 and TRBJ1-1; maybe TRBD1 (6 bases). With 4 bases removed from V and 0 bases from J, the gap between germline ends came to 16 bases. Germline lookup yields CDR1 SGHRS and CDR2 YFSETQ. The CDR3 is 16 residues long. CDR3 loop: CASSLGAGALNTEAFF. CDR3 coding DNA: TGCGCCAGCAGCCTTGGGGCGGGGGCGTTGAACACTGAAGCTTTCTTT.

The rearrangement uses TRBV5-1 and TRBJ2-7; 13 bases are shared with TRBD2. The CDR3 extends over 15 amino acids. V was pared by 6 bases and J by 8 bases, with 11 bases of the junction left unmatched. Germline CDR1 reads SGHRS; CDR2 reads YFSETQ. The CDR3 region has the DNA TGCGCCAGCACCTTAATAGGACTAGCGGGAGACCAGCAGTACTTC. Its translation: CASTLIGLAGDQQYF.

This clone was recorded once. This rearrangement joins TRBV6-1 to TRBJ1-5, with D perhaps matching TRBD1 (5 bases). In germline, CDR1 is MNHNS, CDR2 SASEGT. The V gene lost 4 bases and the J gene lost 1 base, with 14 bases spanning the gap. This CDR3 comprises 16 residues. CDR3 sequence (DNA): TGTGCCAGCAGTGTTGACAGTCCTCCGAGCAATCAGCCCCAGCATTTT. Its protein product is CASSVDSPPSNQPQHF.

The V gene is TRBV21-1, the J gene TRBJ2-2; the table's TRBD1 call for D was not verified on the DNA. TRBV21-1 counts as a pseudogene. The CDR3 sequence is 16 residues long. DNA for the CDR3: TGTGCCAACGAAGGGGGCCAGGGGAAATGCACCGGGGAGCTGTTTTTT. Encoded protein: CANEGGQGKCTGELFF.

The chain couples TRBV14 to TRBJ1-4; tentatively, D is TRBD1 (5 bases). Trimming removed 0 bases from V and 7 bases from J, with 15 bases in between. Germline assignment: CDR1 SGHDN and CDR2 FVKESK. The CDR3 has 16 residues. This CDR3 reads CASSQEGPPRLEKLFF. The CDR3 nucleotides are TGTGCCAGCAGCCAAGAGGGGCCTCCTCGGCTTGAAAAACTGTTTTTT.

This chain joins TRBV6-1 and TRBJ2-5; 12 bases fit TRBD1. Germline lookup yields CDR1 MNHNS and CDR2 SASEGT. The length of the CDR3 is 16 residues. The ends lost 2 bases at V and 7 bases at J; junction bases unmatched: 8. The CDR3 here is CASSERDRGHLGTQYF. The CDR3 DNA reads as TGTGCCAGCAGTGAAAGGGACAGGGGGCATTTGGGGACCCAGTACTTC.

This clone appeared once. The chain combines TRBV11-2 with TRBJ2-2, with 9 nucleotides matching TRBD1. J was trimmed by 7 bases and V by 5 bases; bases with no gene match: 5. The CDR3 is 14 residues long. Germline CDR1 is SGHAT and CDR2 is FQNNGV. CDR3 in amino acids: CASSPDRGIGELFF. The CDR3 bases are TGTGCCAGCAGCCCTGACAGGGGGATCGGGGAGCTGTTTTTT.

The J gene is TRBJ2-7, the V gene TRBV2; 7 nucleotides agree with TRBD1. V lost 8 bases to trimming and J lost 4 bases; unmatched junction nucleotides: 8. This CDR3 spans 13 amino acids. CDR1 is SNHLY, CDR2 FYNNEI, per germline. The CDR3 protein is CASSLTGVYEQYF. The CDR3 DNA reads as TGTGCCAGCTCGTTAACAGGGGTGTACGAGCAGTACTTC.

In DNA form, the CDR3 reads TGTGCCAGCAGCTTTCCGGGACAGGGGAGGAATGAGCAGTTCTTC. Protein: CASSFPGQGRNEQFF. The V call is TRBV7-9, the J call TRBJ2-1, with 10 nucleotides matching TRBD1. Germline assignment: CDR1 SEHNR and CDR2 FQNEAQ (reference sequence). This CDR3 is 15 amino acids long. V was clipped by 3 bases and J by 7 bases; unmatched bases: 6.

The J gene is TRBJ2-1, the V gene TRBV6-1; D might be TRBD1 (6 bases). The V end lost 8 bases, the J end lost 7 bases, and 15 bases lay between the germline ends. Germline loops: CDR1 MNHNS, CDR2 SASEGT. This CDR3 is 13 amino acids long. The CDR3 bases are TGTGCCAGCGCCCGACAGGTGTGGAATGAGCAGTTCTTC. The encoded protein is CASARQVWNEQFF.

The gene calls are TRBV10-3 and TRBJ2-2; D possibly corresponds to TRBD2 (6 bases). Looked up from germline, CDR1 is ENHRY and CDR2 is SYGVKD. There are 15 residues in the CDR3. V was clipped by 3 bases and J by 7 bases, with 15 bases between them. CDR3 loop: CAISEGRRAGGELFF. Here the CDR3 DNA reads TGTGCCATCAGTGAAGGTCGGAGGGCCGGCGGGGAGCTGTTTTTT.

The V call is TRBV2, the J call TRBJ2-5; 11 nucleotides line up with TRBD2. Germline CDR1 is SNHLY and CDR2 is FYNNEI. The CDR3 loop spans 17 amino acids. V dropped 3 bases and J dropped 5; count of bases not matched to a gene: 11. CDR3 sequence: CASSDSYTSGSSETQYF. CDR3 sequence (DNA): TGTGCCAGCAGTGATTCGTATACTAGCGGGAGTTCGGAGACCCAGTACTTC.

This clone appeared a few times. The chain joins TRBV7-8 to TRBJ2-7; TRBD2 agrees at 7 bases. Germline V gene sequence: CDR1 SGHVS, CDR2 FQNEAQ. V trimming: 5 bases; J trimming: 6 bases; junction bases outside the gene matches: 16. The CDR3 runs to 16 residues. This CDR3 reads CASSPKELANLVEQYF. The CDR3 DNA follows: TGTGCCAGCAGCCCGAAAGAACTAGCGAACTTGGTCGAGCAGTACTTC.

The J gene is TRBJ2-3, the V gene TRBV27; D may be TRBD2 (5 bases). CDR3 size: 15 residues. Germline V gene lookup returns CDR1 MNHEY and CDR2 SMNVEV (reference sequence). V was pared by 2 bases and J by 0 bases, with 9 bases between. The CDR3 loop is CASSLLATSTDTQYF. CDR3 in DNA: TGTGCCAGCAGTTTACTAGCAACTAGCACAGATACGCAGTATTTT.

In DNA form, the CDR3 reads TGTGCCAGCAGTCAACAGGGTTTTAATGAAAAACTGTTTTTT. Protein sequence: CASSQQGFNEKLFF. The V gene is TRBV6-1, the J gene TRBJ1-4, with D perhaps TRBD1 (6 bases). Germline CDR1 and CDR2: MNHNS and SASEGT. This CDR3 contains 14 residues. V was cut by 5 bases and J by 4 bases, with 11 bases left in between.

The chain joins TRBV7-9 to TRBJ2-7; the D gene is possibly TRBD1 (5 bases). V was cut by 5 bases and J by 6 bases, with 17 bases left in between. The length of the CDR3 is 14 residues. Germline V gene data show CDR1 as SEHNR and CDR2 as FQNEAQ (reference sequence). The CDR3 loop reads CASSLQVRNSEQYF. The DNA for the CDR3 is TGTGCCAGCAGCCTACAGGTCCGGAATTCCGAGCAGTACTTC.

The chain employs TRBV20-1 and TRBJ2-1; TRBD2 agrees at 7 bases. The CDR3 extends over 11 amino acids. Germline V gene lookup returns CDR1 DFQATT and CDR2 SNEGSKA (reference sequence). The V gene end was trimmed by 6 bases and the J gene end by 6 bases; junction bases not matched to a gene: 2. The CDR3 here is CSAAGSNEQFF. In DNA form, the CDR3 reads TGCAGTGCAGCGGGGTCCAATGAGCAGTTCTTC.

J is TRBJ1-4 and V is TRBV11-3; D may be TRBD1 (5 bases). V was trimmed by 4 bases and J by 12 bases, leaving 24 bases between them. This CDR3 has 16 residues. Germline V gene sequence: CDR1 SGHNT, CDR2 YENEEA. The CDR3 is CASSSFTHGAGPELFF. The CDR3, as DNA: TGTGCCAGCAGCTCTTTCACACACGGAGCGGGGCCGGAACTGTTTTTT.

The chain recombines TRBV27 with TRBJ2-5; 12 positions agree with TRBD1. Germline V gene lookup returns CDR1 MNHEY and CDR2 SMNVEV (reference sequence). V gave up 5 bases and J gave up 3 bases; unmatched junction bases: 16. The CDR3 sequence is 19 residues long. The CDR3 bases are TGTGCCAGCAGTGTTTTTTACCTCGGGACAGGGGGCGGGAAAGAGACCCAGTACTTC. Translated, it gives CASSVFYLGTGGGKETQYF.

V is TRBV19 and J is TRBJ2-7; 7 bases are shared with TRBD2. V dropped 3 bases and J dropped 0; count of bases not matched to a gene: 8. The V gene's germline CDR1 is LNHDA and CDR2 SQIVND (reference sequence). This CDR3 spans 16 amino acids. CDR3 region: CASSIFLAVNSYEQYF. The CDR3 DNA sequence: TGTGCCAGTAGTATCTTTCTAGCGGTAAACTCCTACGAGCAGTACTTC.

The rearrangement uses TRBV4-1 and TRBJ1-4; D call uncertain. Trimming took off 4 bases at V and 1 base at J, with 13 bases between the two ends. This CDR3 comprises 16 residues. CDR1 and CDR2 (germline): MGHRA, YSYEKL. DNA of the CDR3: TGCGCCAGCAGCCCTGGTGGCGGCAGAACTAATGAAAAACTGTTTTTT. Residues: CASSPGGGRTNEKLFF.

V gene TRBV21-1 combines with J gene TRBJ2-1; the table's D call, TRBD1, has no DNA check behind it. TRBV21-1 is given as a pseudogene. The length of the CDR3 is 14 residues. In nucleotides, the CDR3 is TGTGCCTCCACCCGGGACAGGGGCTACAATGAGCAGTTCTTC. It specifies CASTRDRGYNEQFF.

The rearrangement joins TRBV14 to TRBJ2-2; no reliable D call. Looked up from germline, CDR1 is SGHDN and CDR2 is FVKESK. The CDR3 has 13 residues. The V end lost 4 bases, the J end lost 5 bases, and 8 bases lay between the germline ends. CDR3 in DNA: TGTGCCAGCAGCCCAACGAGGACCGGGGAGCTGTTTTTT. Amino acid sequence: CASSPTRTGELFF. The full variable domain, its missing parts supplied by reference TRBV14 and TRBJ2-2, is EAGVTQFPSHSVIEKGQTVTLRCDPISGHDNLYWYRRVMGKEIKFLLHFVKESKQDESGMPNNRFLAERTGGTYSTLKVQPAELEDSGVYFCASSPTRTGELFFGEGSRLTVL.